One sample yielded the 19 T cell receptor beta chains listed below, sequenced in a study of spatial heterogeneity in lung cancer. TCRdb re-called the 5' RACE reads through MiXCR, storing one row per CDR3 protein. The table has tens of thousands of distinct CDR3 sequences, around 6.5% seen once. Time point of the sample: sample taken at primary tumor resection. Unsorted whole RNA from tumor, nontumor lung or frozen PBMC underwent sequencing. Here the sequenced sample was PBMCs, taken at surgery. The receptors were gathered from a female donor with early-stage non-small cell lung cancer.

This clonotype was found a few times. This rearrangement joins TRBV10-3 to TRBJ1-6; no firm D call. This CDR3 comprises 16 residues. The V end was cut by 0 bases, the J end by 5 bases, with 11 bases between. The germline CDR1 and CDR2 sequences are ENHRY and SYGVKD. The CDR3 protein is CAISESSVENNSPLHF. The CDR3 coding sequence is TGTGCCATCAGTGAGTCCTCGGTGGAGAATAATTCACCCCTCCACTTT.

This clonotype was counted at least ten times. The V gene is TRBV2, the J gene TRBJ2-3; 7 positions match TRBD1. After removal of 4 bases from V and 3 bases from J, the junction contained 10 bases not matched to a gene. In germline, CDR1 is SNHLY, CDR2 FYNNEI. The CDR3 has 16 amino acids. For the CDR3, the DNA is TGTGCCAGCAGTGGTGAAATGAGGGGGCCTACAGATACGCAGTATTTT. This gives the protein CASSGEMRGPTDTQYF.

This clonotype was seen only a few times. The rearrangement joins TRBV7-9 to TRBJ1-1; D may be TRBD1 (6 bases). This CDR3 is 15 amino acids long. Germline-derived CDR1 and CDR2 are SEHNR and FQNEAQ (reference sequence). Trimming removed 4 bases at V and 1 base at J, with 13 bases between. CDR3 DNA sequence: TGTGCCAGCAGCTCCGTGGGGGCTTCGAACACTGAAGCTTTCTTT. Translated: CASSSVGASNTEAFF.

This clonotype was recorded many times. The chain uses TRBV28 and TRBJ2-7; 7 bases line up with TRBD1. Germline values: CDR1 MDHEN, CDR2 SYDVKM. CDR3 length equals 14 residues. V lost 7 bases, J lost 1 base, and 7 bases stayed unmatched. This chain's CDR3 is CASKRDSVSYEQYF. CDR3 in DNA: TGTGCCAGCAAAAGGGACAGCGTATCCTACGAGCAGTACTTC.

This clonotype was counted many times. V and J are TRBV24-1 and TRBJ2-5, with 8 bases that match TRBD1. V lost 2 bases to trimming and J lost 3 bases; unmatched junction nucleotides: 4. From germline, CDR1 is KGHDR and CDR2 SFDVKD. This CDR3 contains 15 residues. DNA for the CDR3: TGTGCCACCAGTGATTCCGGGACAGGCGAAGAGACCCAGTACTTC. Translating it yields CATSDSGTGEETQYF.

This clonotype occurred many times. The chain couples TRBV6-2 or TRBV6-3 to TRBJ2-7; D may match TRBD1 or TRBD2 (6 bases each). Germline lookup yields CDR1 MNHEY and CDR2 SVGEGT. V was trimmed by 6 bases and J by 6 bases, leaving 18 bases between them. There are 14 residues in the CDR3. CDR3 loop: CASRRDTSTPEQYF. In nucleotides, the CDR3 is TGTGCCAGCAGGCGGGACACCTCCACCCCCGAGCAGTACTTC.

This clonotype has at least ten counts. The chain employs TRBV5-1 and TRBJ2-3; 10 nucleotides agree with TRBD2. Germline V gene sequence: CDR1 SGHRS, CDR2 YFSETQ. The CDR3 is 15 amino acids. Trimming at V came to 4 bases and at J to 4 bases, leaving 6 bases not matched to a gene. The CDR3 here is CASSEGLAISDTQYF. The CDR3, as DNA: TGCGCCAGCAGCGAGGGACTAGCGATATCAGATACGCAGTATTTT.

Here the CDR3 DNA reads TGCAGTGCTAGAGATCTTCCCGCAGGCGTGGACGAGCAGTACTTC. Its translation: CSARDLPAGVDEQYF. The V and J genes are TRBV20-1 and TRBJ2-7; D remains ambiguous. The CDR3 runs 15 residues. Germline loops: CDR1 DFQATT, CDR2 SNEGSKA (reference sequence). The V end was cut by 0 bases, the J end by 5 bases, with 17 bases between.

Sample share makes this clonotype medium-sized. The CDR3, as DNA: TGTGCCACTCCGGGGGAATTGGGTCAGCCCCAGCATTTT. Its translation: CATPGELGQPQHF. This sequence joins TRBV24-1 and TRBJ1-5, with a tentative D call TRBD1 (5 bases). This CDR3 has 13 residues. Trimming removed 10 bases from V and 6 bases from J, with 15 bases in between. The germline V gene has CDR1 KGHDR and CDR2 SFDVKD.

This clonotype occurred a few times. V gene TRBV7-8 combines with J gene TRBJ2-7; the D gene is possibly TRBD1 (6 bases). The CDR3 loop spans 15 amino acids. The V end lost 5 bases, the J end lost 0 bases, and 14 bases lay between the germline ends. Germline assignment: CDR1 SGHVS and CDR2 FQNEAQ. CDR3 in DNA: TGTGCCAGCAGCCCCCGGGTGGGGGCCTCCTACGAGCAGTACTTC. Translation gives CASSPRVGASYEQYF.

There are a few counts of this clonotype. The chain is built from TRBV28 and TRBJ1-6, with a possible D match to TRBD1 (6 bases). The V gene's germline CDR1 is MDHEN and CDR2 SYDVKM. This CDR3 contains 13 residues. V shed 6 bases and J shed 5 bases, with 8 bases lying between them. Here the CDR3 DNA reads TGTGCCAGCAGGCCAGGGGATAATTCACCCCTCCACTTT. It specifies CASRPGDNSPLHF.

This clonotype was observed at least ten times. The V call is TRBV3-1, the J call TRBJ2-3; D unresolved. The CDR3 runs to 13 residues. With 1 base removed from V and 4 bases from J, the gap between germline ends came to 6 bases. Germline V gene lookup returns CDR1 LGHDT and CDR2 YNNKEL (reference sequence). The DNA for the CDR3 is TGTGCCAGCAGCCAAGCAGCTGCAGATACGCAGTATTTT. Protein sequence: CASSQAAADTQYF.

The sample holds a few counts of this clonotype. The J gene is TRBJ1-4, the V gene TRBV13, with 7 bases identical to TRBD1. The germline V gene has CDR1 PRHDT and CDR2 FYEKMQ (reference sequence). CDR3 length equals 13 residues. The V gene end was trimmed by 4 bases and the J gene end by 9 bases; junction bases not matched to a gene: 5. CDR3 region: CASSSTGAKKLFF. For the CDR3, the DNA is TGTGCCAGCAGCTCTACAGGGGCTAAAAAACTGTTTTTT.

This clonotype occurred many times. The genes are TRBV6-1 and TRBJ2-3; D remains ambiguous. CDR3 size: 13 residues. V shed 0 bases and J shed 4 bases, with 5 bases lying between them. From germline, CDR1 is MNHNS and CDR2 SASEGT. The CDR3 reads CASSEAPPDTQYF. Here the CDR3 DNA reads TGTGCCAGCAGTGAAGCGCCCCCAGATACGCAGTATTTT.

The sample holds a few counts of this clonotype. The rearrangement uses TRBV28 and TRBJ1-4; 10 nucleotides agree with TRBD1. Germline V lookup: CDR1 MDHEN, CDR2 SYDVKM. Trimming cost V 5 bases and J 6 bases; bases outside gene matches: 6. The CDR3 length is 15 residues. The DNA for the CDR3 is TGTGCCAGCAGTCCGTACGGGACAGGGGATGAAAAACTGTTTTTT. This gives the protein CASSPYGTGDEKLFF.

The genes are TRBV20-1 and TRBJ1-1; D not certain. The V end was cut by 1 base, the J end by 4 bases, with 10 bases between. The CDR3 loop spans 13 amino acids. Germline CDR1 is DFQATT and CDR2 is SNEGSKA (reference sequence). CDR3: CSARVGLGTEAFF. CDR3 nucleotide sequence: TGCAGTGCTAGAGTCGGCCTGGGCACTGAAGCTTTCTTT.

This chain joins TRBV28 and TRBJ1-5; tentatively, D is TRBD1 (6 bases). Trimming took 4 bases from V and 6 from J, leaving 13 bases between them. Germline-derived CDR1 and CDR2 are MDHEN and SYDVKM. The CDR3 loop spans 14 amino acids. Here the CDR3 DNA reads TGTGCCAGCAGTTGGGAGGGGGGCGGTCAGCCCCAGCATTTT. As protein: CASSWEGGGQPQHF.

The chain recombines TRBV4-3 with TRBJ2-7; 8 nucleotides align to TRBD1. This CDR3 region has 15 residues. V gave up 0 bases and J gave up 4 bases; unmatched junction bases: 5. Per the germline V gene, CDR1 is LGHNA and CDR2 is YSLEER. CDR3 bases: TGCGCCAGCAGCCAAGAGATACGACAGGGGTACGAGCAGTACTTC. Its protein is CASSQEIRQGYEQYF.

The J gene is TRBJ1-2, the V gene TRBV7-2; no clear D gene. Trimming left V 5 bases short and J 5 bases short, with 12 bases between. This CDR3 has 13 residues. CDR1 and CDR2 (germline): SGHTA, FQGNSA. CDR3 nucleotides: TGTGCCAGCAGCCCAGACCCGGGGTATGGCTACACCTTC. Amino acid sequence: CASSPDPGYGYTF.